This TCR beta chain was identified in a study of cytomegalovirus exposure and HLA in healthy donors. A multiplex PCR was run with 60 Vbeta primers and 13 Jbeta primers. Repertoires were generated with immunoSEQ multiplex PCR, while TCRdb's copy carries only in-frame clones and drops some. The repertoire holds 250,000 to 350,000 clones, with approximately 80% as singletons. The CDR3 is made up of 14 amino acids. The junction had 4 bases not matched to a gene; V was cut back by 5 bases and J by 4 bases. Germline CDR1 is SGHKS and CDR2 is YYEKEE (reference sequence). The rearrangement links TRBV5-5 to TRBJ1-1; 11 bases line up with TRBD1. Sequenced: PBMCs. The clonotype originates from a girl aged 2 to 9 in good health and CMV-seronegative. DNA for the CDR3: TGTGCCAGCAGGTCCGGGACAGGGGGCACTGAAGCTTTCTTT. Translation: CASRSGTGGTEAFF.